A selection of T cell receptor beta chains follows, all from one sample in a study of shared clonotypes between healthy human individuals. Here immunoSEQ multiplex PCR was the method, and the copy in TCRdb shows in-frame clones only, minus some. There are 600,000 to 750,000 clones in the sample; 55% to 80% occur only once, and about 1.8% lies in the top ten. Sequencing used memory CD4+ T cells sorted from blood. The receptors were gathered from a woman younger than 45 in good health. CDR3s include the opening cysteine and the closing phenylalanine or tryptophan. The D gene is left open where the match is weak. Clone size is not always given. Where it is, it says once, few, many or a class for expanded clones.

j_call: TRBJ1-1
d_call: NA
clone_size: NA
v_call: TRBV20-1
cdr3_nt: TGCAGTGCCCCGACAGTCCCTGAAGCTTTCTTT
cdr3_aa: CSAPTVPEAFF

j_call: TRBJ2-4
d_call: NA
clone_size: few
v_call: TRBV5-1
cdr3_nt: TGCGCCAGCAGCTTGCAGGGGAACATTCAGTACTTC
cdr3_aa: CASSLQGNIQYF

j_call: TRBJ2-3
d_call: NA
clone_size: few
v_call: TRBV28
cdr3_nt: TGTGCCAGCAGTTTTCTTCAGGGTCCGCAGTATTTT
cdr3_aa: CASSFLQGPQYF

j_call: TRBJ2-2
d_call: NA
clone_size: NA
v_call: TRBV27
cdr3_nt: TGTGCCAGCAGTTTTAAGTTGGCGACCGGGGAGCTGTTTTTT
cdr3_aa: CASSFKLATGELFF

j_call: TRBJ2-1
d_call: NA
clone_size: NA
v_call: TRBV29-1
cdr3_nt: TGCAGCGTTCACAACTACAATGAGCAGTTCTTC
cdr3_aa: CSVHNYNEQFF

j_call: TRBJ2-6
d_call: NA
clone_size: NA
v_call: TRBV29-1
cdr3_nt: TGCAGCGTTCCCGGCCCCAAGGTCCTGACTTTC
cdr3_aa: CSVPGPKVLTF

j_call: TRBJ1-1
d_call: NA
clone_size: NA
v_call: TRBV6-5
cdr3_nt: TGTGCCAGCAGCTTCAGTCAGAACACTGAAGCTTTCTTT
cdr3_aa: CASSFSQNTEAFF

j_call: TRBJ1-2
d_call: TRBD1
clone_size: few
v_call: TRBV18
cdr3_nt: TGTGCCAGCTCATCGACGACAGGGGTGGGCGGCTACACCTTC
cdr3_aa: CASSSTTGVGGYTF

j_call: TRBJ2-3
d_call: TRBD1
clone_size: NA
v_call: TRBV2
cdr3_nt: TGTGCCAGCGGGGGACAGGGACAACGCACAGATACGCAGTATTTT
cdr3_aa: CASGGQGQRTDTQYF

j_call: TRBJ1-2
d_call: NA
clone_size: NA
v_call: TRBV18
cdr3_nt: TGTGCCAGCTCACCGCGTGGGGAGGGCTATGGCTACACCTTC
cdr3_aa: CASSPRGEGYGYTF

j_call: TRBJ1-4
d_call: NA
clone_size: NA
v_call: TRBV5-1
cdr3_nt: TGCGCCAGCAGTCTTTCGACAGATAATGAAAAACTGTTTTTT
cdr3_aa: CASSLSTDNEKLFF